These T cell receptor beta chains were read from a single sample in a study of human T cells and chemical hapten exposure. From the RACE reads, TCRdb called clonotypes with MiXCR, one entry per CDR3 protein. Here the sample spans around 110,000 distinct CDR3 sequences, 9% to 13% being singletons. Sequenced here: whole blood, sampled in connection with sensitization to the hapten diphenylcyclopropenone (DPC). These receptors were collected from a woman aged 50 to 60 with alopecia areata. Some clones in this sample may be carry-over from other donors' samples. CDR3s leave out the opening cysteine and the closing phenylalanine or tryptophan. Rows may omit the clone size; those that give it use once, few, many or a size class.

j_call clone_size v_call cdr3_aa
TRBJ2-3 few TRBV4-3 ASSRGLADTDTQY
TRBJ2-5 many TRBV7-9 ASSFTAGGQETQY
TRBJ2-4 NA TRBV2 ASSLGVSGSKNIQY
TRBJ2-1 few TRBV24-1 ATSGGSRQGAIYEQF
TRBJ2-3 few TRBV18 ASSPGGQGTVAQY
TRBJ1-1 few TRBV7-8 ASSKQQNTEAF
TRBJ1-2 many TRBV6-1 ASRLQGGDHGYT
TRBJ1-4 many TRBV18 ASSPPGTGTEKLF
TRBJ1-1 NA TRBV27 ASSPRMGGDMNTEAF
TRBJ1-1 NA TRBV5-1 ASSETGNEAF
TRBJ2-6 few TRBV7-2 ASSLARGQIGVLT
TRBJ2-3 many TRBV6-2/TRBV6-3 ASKGSGADTQY
TRBJ2-7 few TRBV5-4 ASSLWTGTYEQY
TRBJ1-1 many TRBV5-1 ASSAGGTAEAF
TRBJ1-1 NA TRBV29-1 SAGKTEAF
TRBJ1-6 many TRBV6-2/TRBV6-3 ASSIGTVANSPLH
TRBJ2-6 many TRBV20-1 SAISAGPMTLGANVLT
TRBJ2-1 few TRBV28 ASSSGGAETYNEQF
TRBJ1-3 NA TRBV9 ASRPSAGTIY
TRBJ2-7 few TRBV20-1 SASQQGAEQY
TRBJ2-5 few TRBV4-2 ASSQNSAGSSKTQY
TRBJ1-4 NA TRBV6-5 ASSPQTPEIEKLF
TRBJ1-1 NA TRBV7-2 ASSEQGVGYTEAF
TRBJ1-5 many TRBV12-3/TRBV12-4 ASTMGAFNQPQH
TRBJ1-6 few TRBV7-2 ASSLGQGGSPLH
TRBJ2-5 NA TRBV3-1 ASSQKTAYQETQY
TRBJ2-5 many TRBV27 ASSLLAGEDKTQY
TRBJ2-7 NA TRBV24-1 ATSGSGHGPYEQY
TRBJ2-7 few TRBV11-2 ASSLRETGHEQY
TRBJ1-2 NA TRBV7-2 ASSSRDRGNYGYT
TRBJ1-1 NA TRBV7-8 ASSAGTVLPEAF
TRBJ1-1 many TRBV20-1 SARDFMNTEAF
TRBJ1-1 NA TRBV12-3/TRBV12-4 ASRSRGTGGTEAF
TRBJ1-5 NA TRBV28 ASRTGSWQPQH
TRBJ1-2 few TRBV3-1 ASSQFRAVNYGYT
TRBJ1-5 many TRBV6-5 ASSRQGSGFQPQH
TRBJ2-3 NA TRBV7-2 ASSRLAGASPGSTDTQY
TRBJ1-1 many TRBV27 ASSLQPPVNTEAF
TRBJ1-2 many TRBV7-9 ASSPTTGHGYT
TRBJ1-2 many TRBV7-8 ASSPPDLAGNYGYT
TRBJ1-2 NA TRBV29-1 SVYRTDLSYGYT
TRBJ2-2 many TRBV5-1 ASSLDRETGELF
TRBJ2-3 many TRBV7-8 ASSLELAGSTDTQY
TRBJ1-3 NA TRBV18 VSSPENYPGNTIY
TRBJ2-1 NA TRBV11-2 ASSLVSGSDTEQF
TRBJ2-5 NA TRBV11-2 ASSVGPLETQY
TRBJ2-7 NA TRBV12-2 ASFFGRVREDHEQY
TRBJ2-7 few TRBV4-2 ASSQEEARYEQY
TRBJ2-7 NA TRBV29-1 SVLGTGENEQY
TRBJ2-7 many TRBV2 ASSERGEQY
TRBJ2-3 NA TRBV28 ASSSPGSGRTDTQY
TRBJ2-5 many TRBV4-1 ASSPPSRPETQY
TRBJ2-1 once TRBV29-1 SVAPSSYNEQF
TRBJ1-1 many TRBV28 ASRTGMNTEAF
TRBJ2-3 many TRBV12-3/TRBV12-4 ASSLAERSTDTQY